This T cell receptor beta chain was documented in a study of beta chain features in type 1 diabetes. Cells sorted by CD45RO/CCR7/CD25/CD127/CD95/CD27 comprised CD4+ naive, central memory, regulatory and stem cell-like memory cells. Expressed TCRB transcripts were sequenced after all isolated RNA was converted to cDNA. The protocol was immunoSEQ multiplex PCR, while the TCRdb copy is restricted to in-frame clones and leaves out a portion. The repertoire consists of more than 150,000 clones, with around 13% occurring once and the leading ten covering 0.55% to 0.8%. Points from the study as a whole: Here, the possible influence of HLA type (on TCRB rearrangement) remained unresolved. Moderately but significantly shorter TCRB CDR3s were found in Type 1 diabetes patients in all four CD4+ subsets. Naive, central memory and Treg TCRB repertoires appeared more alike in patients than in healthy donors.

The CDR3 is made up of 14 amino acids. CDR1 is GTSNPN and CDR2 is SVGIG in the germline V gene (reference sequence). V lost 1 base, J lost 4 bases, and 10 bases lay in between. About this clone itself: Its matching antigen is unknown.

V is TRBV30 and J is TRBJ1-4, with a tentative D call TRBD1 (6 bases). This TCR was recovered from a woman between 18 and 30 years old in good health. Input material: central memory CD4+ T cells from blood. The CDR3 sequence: CAWSGSRGNEKLFF. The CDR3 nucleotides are TGTGCCTGGAGTGGGAGCAGGGGTAATGAAAAACTGTTTTTT.